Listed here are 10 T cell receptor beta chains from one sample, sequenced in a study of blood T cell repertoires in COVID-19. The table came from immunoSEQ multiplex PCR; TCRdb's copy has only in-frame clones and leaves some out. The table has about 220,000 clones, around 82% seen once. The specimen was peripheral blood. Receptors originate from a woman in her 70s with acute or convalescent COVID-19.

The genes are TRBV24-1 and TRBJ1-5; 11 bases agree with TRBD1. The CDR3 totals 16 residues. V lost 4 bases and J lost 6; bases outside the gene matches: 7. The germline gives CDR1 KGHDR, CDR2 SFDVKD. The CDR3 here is CATSERGQGGIQPQHF. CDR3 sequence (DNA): TGTGCCACCAGTGAGAGGGGACAGGGGGGGATTCAGCCCCAGCATTTT.

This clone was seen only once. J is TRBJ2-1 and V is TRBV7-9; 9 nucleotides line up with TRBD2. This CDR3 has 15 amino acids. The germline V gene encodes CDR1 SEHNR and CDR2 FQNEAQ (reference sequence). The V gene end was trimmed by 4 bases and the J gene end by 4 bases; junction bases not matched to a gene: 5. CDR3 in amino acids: CASSSRGGQYNEQFF. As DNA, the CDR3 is TGTGCCAGCAGCTCGCGGGGGGGCCAGTACAATGAGCAGTTCTTC.

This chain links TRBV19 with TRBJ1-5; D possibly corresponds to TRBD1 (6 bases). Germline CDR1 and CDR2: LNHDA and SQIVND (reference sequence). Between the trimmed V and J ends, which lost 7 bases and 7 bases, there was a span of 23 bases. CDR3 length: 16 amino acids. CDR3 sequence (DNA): TGTGCCAGTACTCCAGGGGCCGCTTTCTTAAGACAGCCCCAGCATTTT. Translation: CASTPGAAFLRQPQHF.

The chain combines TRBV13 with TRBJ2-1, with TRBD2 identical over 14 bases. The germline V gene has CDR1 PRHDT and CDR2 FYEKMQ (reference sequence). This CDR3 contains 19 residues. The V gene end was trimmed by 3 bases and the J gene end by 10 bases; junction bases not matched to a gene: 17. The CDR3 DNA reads TGTGCCAGCAGCTTTCCCAGGACTAGCGGGGGGCTCCTGGGGACGGAGCAGTTCTTC. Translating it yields CASSFPRTSGGLLGTEQFF.

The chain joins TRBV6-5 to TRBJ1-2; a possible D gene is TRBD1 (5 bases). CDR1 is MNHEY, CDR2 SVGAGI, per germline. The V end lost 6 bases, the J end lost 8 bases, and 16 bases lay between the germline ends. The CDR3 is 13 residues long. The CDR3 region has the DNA TGTGCCAGCAGCCCCCCGGGAGGGGTCGGCTACACCTTC. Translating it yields CASSPPGGVGYTF.

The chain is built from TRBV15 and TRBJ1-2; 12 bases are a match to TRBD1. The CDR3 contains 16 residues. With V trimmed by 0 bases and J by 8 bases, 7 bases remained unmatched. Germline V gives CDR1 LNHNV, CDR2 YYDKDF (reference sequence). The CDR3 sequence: CATSRDPRDRGRGYTF. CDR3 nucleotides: TGTGCCACCAGCAGAGACCCAAGGGACAGGGGGCGCGGCTACACCTTC.

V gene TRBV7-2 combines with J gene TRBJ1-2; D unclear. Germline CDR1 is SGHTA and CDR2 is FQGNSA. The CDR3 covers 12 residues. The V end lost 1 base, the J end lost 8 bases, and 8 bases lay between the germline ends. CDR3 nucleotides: TGTGCCAGCAGCTTAGGGCTGCAAGGCTACACCTTC. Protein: CASSLGLQGYTF.

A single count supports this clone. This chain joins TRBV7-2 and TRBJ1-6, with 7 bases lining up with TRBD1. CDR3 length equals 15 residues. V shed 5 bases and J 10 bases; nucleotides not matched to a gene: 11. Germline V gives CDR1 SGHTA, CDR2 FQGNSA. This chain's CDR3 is CASSLFRDSYSPLHF. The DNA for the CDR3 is TGTGCCAGCAGCCTTTTCCGGGACAGCTACTCACCCCTCCACTTT.

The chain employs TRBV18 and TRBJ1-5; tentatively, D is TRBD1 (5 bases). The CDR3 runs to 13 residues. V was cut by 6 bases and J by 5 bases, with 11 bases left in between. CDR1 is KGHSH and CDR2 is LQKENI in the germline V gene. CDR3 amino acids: CASSPGGDQPQHF. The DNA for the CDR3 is TGTGCCAGCTCCCCCGGAGGGGATCAGCCCCAGCATTTT.

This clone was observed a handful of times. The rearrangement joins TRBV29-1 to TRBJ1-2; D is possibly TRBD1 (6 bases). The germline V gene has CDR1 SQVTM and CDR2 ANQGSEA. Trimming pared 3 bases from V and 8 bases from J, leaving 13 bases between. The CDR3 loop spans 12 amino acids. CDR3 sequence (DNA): TGCAGCGTTGACGGGACAAGGTCGGGCTACACCTTC. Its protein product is CSVDGTRSGYTF. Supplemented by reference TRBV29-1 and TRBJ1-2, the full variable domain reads SAVISQKPSRDICQRGTSLTIQCQVDSQVTMMFWYRQQPGQSLTLIATANQGSEATYESGFVIDKFPISRPNLTFSTLTVSNMSPEDSSIYLCSVDGTRSGYTFGSGTRLTVV.